This record looks at one TCR beta chain sequence and its context. Its matching antigen is unknown. The sample originates from a study of post-analysis software for immune sequencing data. Study-wide context: Both relapsing-remitting and secondary progressive multiple sclerosis featured among the disease courses, as did progressive-relapsing multiple sclerosis.

The CDR3 loop spans 12 amino acids. V lost 0 bases and J lost 9, with 7 bases in between. Germline CDR1 is SGHDT and CDR2 is YYEEEE. The TCR beta cDNA libraries carried unique molecular identifiers. cDNA molecules numbering around 500,000 came from about 1 to 10 million T cells. Each CDR3 protein gets one entry after TCRdb re-called the PCR reads with MiXCR. The sample lists roughly 800,000 distinct CDR3 sequences, approximately 53% seen once, with 4% to 5.5% in the top ten. Broader study findings: Significantly lower normalized Chao1 diversity was found in patients with multiple sclerosis relative to controls. There were about five TRBV segments more frequent in patients than controls, and TRBV5-6, TRBV5-1 and TRBV20-1 were among them. Strong co-clustering by F measure was evident for samples that had been prepared in the same batch.

Sequenced: blood. The sequence derives from a girl aged 10 to 17 with multiple sclerosis. The rearrangement links TRBV5-6 to TRBJ2-1; D remains ambiguous. The CDR3 reads CASSLALREQFF. DNA of the CDR3: TGTGCCAGCAGCTTGGCCTTGCGTGAGCAGTTCTTC.